The rows below give T cell receptor beta chains drawn from one sample of a study of blood T cell repertoires in COVID-19. Using immunoSEQ multiplex PCR, the repertoire was profiled, and TCRdb retains in-frame clones only, with some absent. The sample includes some 230,000 clones, roughly 80% of them seen just once. Sequences were obtained from peripheral blood. These receptors were taken from a woman of 80 years or more with COVID-19, enrolled during active disease. Each CDR3 is given with its conserved first and last residue. The D gene is left open where the match is weak. Size values are once, few and many counts, or a class for expanded clones, and some rows have none.

j_gene,v_gene,d_gene,abundance,CDR3nt,CDR3aa
TRBJ1-2,TRBV18,TRBD1,NA,TGTGCCAGCTCACCACCCCGGGACAGCTATGGCTACACCTTC,CASSPPRDSYGYTF
TRBJ1-6,TRBV12-3/TRBV12-4,NA,NA,TGTGCCAGCACCCCCGCCTTGCGATCACCCCTCCACTTT,CASTPALRSPLHF
TRBJ1-2,TRBV28,TRBD1,NA,TGTGCCAGCAGTTTCCCCGGACAGGGAAGTGATTCCGGCTACACCTTC,CASSFPGQGSDSGYTF
TRBJ1-1,TRBV3-1/TRBV3-2,NA,NA,TGTGCCAGCAGCCAAGAGGGAGGTTATGCTTTCTTT,CASSQEGGYAFF
TRBJ2-7,TRBV3-1/TRBV3-2,NA,NA,TGTGCCAGCAGCGTGGCCGACAGCTACGAGCAGTACTTC,CASSVADSYEQYF
TRBJ1-3,TRBV28,NA,once,TGTGCCAGCGCCTACGACAGTCACTCTGGAAACACCATATATTTT,CASAYDSHSGNTIYF
TRBJ1-1,TRBV29-1,NA,NA,TGCAGCGTTGTGGGGGGGAAAAAGGAGTTGACTGAAGCTTTCTTT,CSVVGGKKELTEAFF
TRBJ1-5,TRBV18,TRBD1,NA,TGTGCCAGCTCACCCGGGACAGGGATGGTTAAAGAAAGTCAGCCCCAGCATTTT,CASSPGTGMVKESQPQHF
TRBJ1-5,TRBV6-6,NA,NA,TGTGCCAGCAGCCGGACAGCTGAGCGGCCCCAGCATTTT,CASSRTAERPQHF
TRBJ1-1,TRBV27,NA,NA,TGTGCCAGCAGCCCAAACCGGGGGGCTGAAGCTTTCTTT,CASSPNRGAEAFF
TRBJ2-7,TRBV6-5,TRBD1,NA,TGTGCCAGTTCGACAGGGGGTAGGAGCGAGCAGTACTTC,CASSTGGRSEQYF
TRBJ1-3,TRBV7-2,NA,NA,TGTGCCAGCACCAAGCCCGCCAGGGCTGGAAACACCATATATTTT,CASTKPARAGNTIYF
TRBJ2-3,TRBV30,NA,NA,TGTGCCTGGACAGCGAACACAGATACGCAGTATTTT,CAWTANTDTQYF
TRBJ1-2,TRBV6-5,NA,NA,TGTGCCAGCAGTTACTCGAGGTTAACTAACTATGGCTACACCTTC,CASSYSRLTNYGYTF
TRBJ2-7,TRBV5-4,TRBD1,NA,TGTGCCAGCAGCCCCTCTGGGACAGGGTTCTCCTACGAGCAGTACTTC,CASSPSGTGFSYEQYF
TRBJ2-5,TRBV2,TRBD2,once,TGTGCCAGTGGGAGGGATAGGGGACAAGAGACCCAGTACTTC,CASGRDRGQETQYF
TRBJ2-7,TRBV19,TRBD1,few,TGTGCCAGTAGGCGGACAGGCAGAGACGAGCAGTACTTC,CASRRTGRDEQYF
TRBJ1-1,TRBV2,NA,NA,TGTGCCAGCAGTGAAGTCAGCCAGGCCGTGATGAACACTGAAGCTTTCTTT,CASSEVSQAVMNTEAFF
TRBJ2-5,TRBV6-2/TRBV6-3,TRBD2,NA,TGTGCCAGCAGTTTTGGACTAGCGGGAGGTAAAGAGACCCAGTACTTC,CASSFGLAGGKETQYF
TRBJ1-1,TRBV3-1/TRBV3-2,NA,NA,TGTGCCAGCGGGGGAGGGATTGGGAACACTGAAGCTTTCTTT,CASGGGIGNTEAFF
TRBJ2-1,TRBV25-1,TRBD1,NA,TGTGCCAGCAGGGACGACAGGGGGACACACAATGAGCAGTTCTTC,CASRDDRGTHNEQFF
TRBJ2-4,TRBV4-2,NA,NA,TGTGCCAGCAGCCCCTTAAGGGGGAAGAACATTCAGTACTTC,CASSPLRGKNIQYF
TRBJ2-1,TRBV5-1,TRBD2,NA,TGCGCCAGCAGCTCTCGACTAGCGGGGGGGCGTGAGCAGTTCTTC,CASSSRLAGGREQFF
TRBJ1-1,TRBV4-1,TRBD1,NA,TGCGCCAGCAGCCAGTTTCCGGGACAGGGGTATGAAGCTTTCTTT,CASSQFPGQGYEAFF
TRBJ2-7,TRBV5-1,TRBD2,NA,TGCGCCAGCTCCCAGGGACGAGCGGGAGGGACCTACGAGCAGTACTTC,CASSQGRAGGTYEQYF
TRBJ1-2,TRBV30,NA,NA,TGTGCCTGGAGTGTAAGACAATACCACTACACCTTC,CAWSVRQYHYTF
TRBJ2-5,TRBV6-6,TRBD2,NA,TGTGCCAGCAGTCCGTACCGACTAGCGGGAGGGTCGGCGCCAGGAGAGACCCAGTACTTC,CASSPYRLAGGSAPGETQYF
TRBJ1-3,TRBV6-1,TRBD1,NA,TGTGCCAGCAGTGTCCGGACAGGGCCTTTCTCTGGAAACACCATATATTTT,CASSVRTGPFSGNTIYF
TRBJ1-2,TRBV5-1,NA,once,TGCGCCAGCACGCGGACACCCGGTTCACGTCTCCTTAACTATGGCTACACCTTC,CASTRTPGSRLLNYGYTF
TRBJ2-7,TRBV6-2/TRBV6-3,NA,NA,TGTGCCAGCAGTCTAGCCGCCTACGAGCAGTACTTC,CASSLAAYEQYF
TRBJ1-6,TRBV18,NA,NA,TGTGCCAGCTCACCAGTGGGAGGGTCACCCCTCCACTTT,CASSPVGGSPLHF
TRBJ1-2,TRBV19,NA,NA,TGTGCCACGAACAGCTTTAACTATGGCTACACCTTC,CATNSFNYGYTF
TRBJ1-3,TRBV7-9,TRBD1,once,TGTGCCAGCAGCTTGGGACAGGATGGCACCATATATTTT,CASSLGQDGTIYF
TRBJ1-2,TRBV27,NA,NA,TGTGCCAGCAGTTTTCGAGCGGGGAGGGACTATGGCTACACCTTC,CASSFRAGRDYGYTF
TRBJ2-3,TRBV7-2,NA,NA,TGTGCCAGCAGCCTCCGGCGGGGAGATACGCAGTATTTT,CASSLRRGDTQYF
TRBJ1-1,TRBV5-1,NA,once,TGCGCCAGCAGCGGTGGTGGGCAGTGGAACACTGAAGCTTTCTTT,CASSGGGQWNTEAFF
TRBJ2-7,TRBV9,TRBD2,once,TGTGCCAGCAGCCCAGGGACTAGCCCTTCCTACGAGCAGTACTTC,CASSPGTSPSYEQYF
TRBJ2-7,TRBV4-3,TRBD2,NA,TGCGCCAGCAGCCAAGTATTAGGGACTAGCGGGAGAGCCTACGAGCAGTACTTC,CASSQVLGTSGRAYEQYF
TRBJ1-1,TRBV7-9,TRBD1,NA,TGTGCCAGCAGCCCCCCCCGAGTCGGGACAGTGAACACTGAAGCTTTCTTT,CASSPPRVGTVNTEAFF
TRBJ2-7,TRBV18,TRBD1,NA,TGTGCCAGCTCCGAGGTCCCGGGACAGGGAGGCACCTACGAGCAGTACTTC,CASSEVPGQGGTYEQYF
TRBJ2-5,TRBV10-2,TRBD2,NA,TGCGCCAGCAGCACTCTAGCGGCCCAAGAGACCCAGTACTTC,CASSTLAAQETQYF